The 26 T cell receptor beta chains below all came from one sample that was sequenced in a study of CD8+ T cells in alopecia areata. Treatment reported: oral pan-JAK inhibitor, 5-10 mg twice daily. As the sequencing template, cDNA was produced by extracting RNA and reverse transcribing it. This table comes from immunoSEQ multiplex PCR, and its TCRdb copy is limited to in-frame clones, with some not included. The sample lists around 99,000 clones, roughly 84% seen once, with roughly 23% in the top ten. The sequences come from CD8+ T cells sorted from blood, collected at week 24, from a patient treated with tofacitinib. These receptors came from a human donor with alopecia areata.

The V call is TRBV27, the J call TRBJ2-7, with a possible D match to TRBD2 (5 bases). This CDR3 spans 12 amino acids. The V end was cut by 5 bases, the J end by 5 bases, with 10 bases between. Germline CDR1 is MNHEY and CDR2 is SMNVEV (reference sequence). CDR3 DNA sequence: TGTGCCAGCAGTCGGGGAATTAACGAGCAGTACTTC. Translating it yields CASSRGINEQYF.

J is TRBJ2-7 and V is TRBV29-1; 9 nucleotides match TRBD1. The CDR3 runs to 16 residues. V dropped 3 bases and J dropped 6; count of bases not matched to a gene: 15. Germline CDR1 SQVTM, CDR2 ANQGSEA. CDR3 bases: TGCAGCGTTGATGGAGCGGGGACAGGGTTAGCACGCGAGCAGTACTTC. Amino acids: CSVDGAGTGLAREQYF.

This clone was seen a single time. The gene calls are TRBV6-5 and TRBJ2-2; 9 bases match TRBD1. The CDR3 is 16 residues long. Germline-derived CDR1 and CDR2 are MNHEY and SVGAGI. With V trimmed by 0 bases and J by 6 bases, 5 bases remained unmatched. CDR3: CASSYSGQGRPGELFF. CDR3 bases: TGTGCCAGCAGTTACTCCGGACAGGGGCGTCCCGGGGAGCTGTTTTTT.

This chain connects TRBV29-1 to TRBJ2-7; D gene ambiguous. Trimming cost V 7 bases and J 0 bases, with 13 bases left between them. This CDR3 has 13 amino acids. Germline V gives CDR1 SQVTM, CDR2 ANQGSEA. The CDR3 here is CSATGASSYEQYF. CDR3 in DNA: TGCAGCGCGACCGGCGCGAGCTCCTACGAGCAGTACTTC.

This CDR3 is CASSRRDGAYEQYF. CDR3 bases: TGTGCCAGCAGCCGCCGGGACGGAGCCTACGAGCAGTACTTC. The V and J genes are TRBV27 and TRBJ2-7; TRBD1 or TRBD2 may be the D gene (5 bases each). Trimming stripped 6 bases from V and 2 bases from J, with 14 bases between. The CDR3 is made up of 14 amino acids. CDR1 and CDR2 from the germline V gene are MNHEY and SMNVEV (reference sequence).

The chain links TRBV13 to TRBJ2-2, with unresolved D. V was clipped by 1 base and J by 1 base, with 10 bases between them. This CDR3 has 16 amino acids. Germline assignment: CDR1 PRHDT and CDR2 FYEKMQ (reference sequence). The CDR3 is CASSLVPNLNTGELFF. The DNA of the CDR3 is TGTGCCAGCAGCTTAGTTCCCAACTTGAACACCGGGGAGCTGTTTTTT.

The chain has TRBV5-6 and TRBJ2-2; D unclear. The CDR3 sequence is 16 residues long. Germline V gene lookup returns CDR1 SGHDT and CDR2 YYEEEE. V lost 1 base to trimming and J lost 0 bases, with 10 bases between them. CDR3 DNA sequence: TGTGCCAGCAGCTTGTCAAATTTCGCGAACACCGGGGAGCTGTTTTTT. This sequence encodes CASSLSNFANTGELFF.

The gene calls are TRBV7-9 and TRBJ2-2; possibly TRBD2 for D (6 bases). The CDR3 consists of 14 residues. V lost 4 bases and J lost 2, with 8 bases in between. Germline V gene lookup returns CDR1 SEHNR and CDR2 FQNEAQ (reference sequence). The chain's CDR3 is CASSSAGNTGELFF. Here the CDR3 DNA reads TGTGCCAGCAGCTCAGCGGGTAACACCGGGGAGCTGTTTTTT.

Remarks on this clone: This specimen includes other DNA sequences encoding the same CDR3. V gene TRBV7-9 combines with J gene TRBJ1-2, with D possibly TRBD1 on 5 matching bases. CDR3 length: 14 amino acids. Germline CDR1 reads SEHNR; CDR2 reads FQNEAQ (reference sequence). V lost 1 base and J 0 bases, leaving 6 bases between the germline ends. CDR3 protein: CASSLGGPNYGYTF. In DNA, the CDR3 is TGTGCCAGCAGCTTAGGGGGACCTAACTATGGCTACACCTTC.

This chain uses TRBV7-9 with TRBJ2-7, with TRBD1 identical over 7 bases. The CDR3 runs to 15 residues. The germline CDR1 and CDR2 sequences are SEHNR and FQNEAQ (reference sequence). After removal of 5 bases from V and 2 bases from J, the junction contained 9 bases not matched to a gene. The CDR3 region is CASSLMVGQTYEQYF. The DNA for the CDR3 is TGTGCCAGCAGCCTCATGGTGGGACAGACCTACGAGCAGTACTTC.

The J gene is TRBJ1-2, the V gene TRBV29-1, with D unclear. The ends were cut back, 0 bases at V and 10 bases at J, with 12 bases in the middle. Per the germline V gene, CDR1 is SQVTM and CDR2 is ANQGSEA. The CDR3 sequence is 12 residues long. Here the CDR3 reads CSVEDVEQTYTF. The CDR3 nucleotides read TGCAGCGTTGAAGATGTAGAGCAGACCTACACCTTC.

The rearrangement links TRBV7-9 to TRBJ2-7, with TRBD1 identical over 7 bases. This CDR3 region has 15 residues. Germline loops: CDR1 SEHNR, CDR2 FQNEAQ (reference sequence). V dropped 4 bases and J dropped 0; count of bases not matched to a gene: 6. CDR3 in amino acids: CASSSIGTDSYEQYF. CDR3 bases: TGTGCCAGCAGCTCGATCGGGACAGACTCCTACGAGCAGTACTTC. The full variable domain, completed using reference TRBV7-9 and TRBJ2-7, is DTGVSQNPRHKITKRGQNVTFRCDPISEHNRLYWYRQTLGQGPEFLTYFQNEAQLEKSRLLSDRFSAERPKGSFSTLEIQRTEQGDSAMYLCASSSIGTDSYEQYFGPGTRLTVT.

The genes are TRBV11-2 and TRBJ2-3; possibly TRBD1 for D (6 bases). Germline CDR1 and CDR2: SGHAT and FQNNGV. The CDR3 is made up of 20 amino acids. The V gene lost 0 bases and the J gene lost 0 bases, with 22 bases spanning the gap. DNA for the CDR3: TGTGCCAGCAGCTTAGATCTGTGGGGGCCAAGGACCTCTAGCACAGATACGCAGTATTTT. Protein: CASSLDLWGPRTSSTDTQYF.

Concerning this clone itself: Compared with germline, one end of the junction differs, possibly owing to a read error. The rearrangement links TRBV4-3 to TRBJ2-4; 9 positions match TRBD1. CDR3 length: 17 amino acids. CDR1 and CDR2 from the germline V gene are LGHNA and YSLEER. Written as DNA, the CDR3 is TGCACCAGCAGCCCCGACCCGGGACAGGGTATTAGAAACATTCAGTACTTC. Amino acids: CTSSPDPGQGIRNIQYF.

This clone was found a few times. V usage is TRBV27 and J usage is TRBJ1-2, with D possibly matching TRBD1 (5 bases). V lost 10 bases, J lost 1 base, and 13 bases lay in between. The CDR3 is 13 residues long. Germline V gene sequence: CDR1 MNHEY, CDR2 SMNVEV (reference sequence). CDR3 nucleotides: TGTGCCACCAGGGCCGGCCTTAACTATGGCTACACCTTC. Residues: CATRAGLNYGYTF.

The DNA of the CDR3 is TGCGCCAGCAAGGGACAGGGAGGTAACTACGAGCAGTACTTC. It specifies CASKGQGGNYEQYF. The rearrangement links TRBV5-1 to TRBJ2-7; 9 bases line up with TRBD1. The germline V gene has CDR1 SGHRS and CDR2 YFSETQ. The CDR3 is 14 amino acids. V lost 6 bases and J lost 3; bases outside the gene matches: 7.

Note on this clone: At one end, the junction sequence differs from germline, possibly due to a read error. The chain uses TRBV19 and TRBJ1-1, with a weak D call TRBD1 (5 bases). The CDR3 loop spans 14 amino acids. Germline V gives CDR1 LNHDA, CDR2 SQIVND (reference sequence). The CDR3 sequence is CASSMGGGNPEAFF. Here the CDR3 DNA reads TGTGCCAGTAGTATGGGGGGAGGGAACCCTGAAGCTTTCTTT.

The CDR3 DNA sequence: TGTGCCAGCAGCCGAAGGGCTGGTGCAGATACGCAGTATTTT. Translating it yields CASSRRAGADTQYF. J is TRBJ2-3 and V is TRBV2; D unresolved. From germline, CDR1 is SNHLY and CDR2 FYNNEI. The CDR3 spans 14 residues. Deletions cut 6 bases from V and 4 bases from J, with 14 bases between.

The chain links TRBV7-9 to TRBJ2-3; 8 bases are shared with TRBD1. This CDR3 contains 16 residues. The ends lost 6 bases at V and 3 bases at J; junction bases unmatched: 11. CDR1 SEHNR and CDR2 FQNEAQ come from the germline V gene (reference sequence). The CDR3 is CASRPRTGKSTDTQYF. The DNA for the CDR3 is TGTGCCAGCAGGCCTCGGACAGGGAAATCGACAGATACGCAGTATTTT.

The chain uses TRBV14 and TRBJ2-1, with D tentatively TRBD2 (5 bases). Germline lookup yields CDR1 SGHDN and CDR2 FVKESK. Trimming took off 1 base at V and 4 bases at J, with 14 bases between the two ends. The CDR3 totals 16 residues. Here the CDR3 DNA reads TGTGCCAGCAGCCAAGCTGAGGGCTTGGAATACAATGAGCAGTTCTTC. This gives the protein CASSQAEGLEYNEQFF.

The V call is TRBV4-3, the J call TRBJ2-5, with a possible D match to TRBD2 (5 bases). Germline V gene sequence: CDR1 LGHNA, CDR2 YSLEER. The V end was cut by 3 bases, the J end by 1 base, with 12 bases between. CDR3 size: 15 residues. CDR3 coding DNA: TGCGCCAGCAGCCACCTATGGACTCCCCAAGAGACCCAGTACTTC. Protein product: CASSHLWTPQETQYF.

This clone was picked up a small number of times. The chain links TRBV4-1 to TRBJ2-3; D ambiguous. This CDR3 is built from 15 residues. The V end lost 4 bases, the J end lost 3 bases, and 14 bases lay between the germline ends. CDR1 is MGHRA and CDR2 is YSYEKL in the germline V gene. CDR3 protein: CASSPLSADTDTQYF. As DNA, the CDR3 is TGCGCCAGCAGCCCCCTGTCGGCGGATACAGATACGCAGTATTTT.

V usage is TRBV2 and J usage is TRBJ1-2; D may be TRBD1 (5 bases). With 3 bases removed from V and 4 bases from J, the gap between germline ends came to 9 bases. The V gene's germline CDR1 is SNHLY and CDR2 FYNNEI. The CDR3 extends over 13 amino acids. The CDR3 nucleotides read TGTGCCAGCAGTGAGGGGGGAGCCTATGGCTACACCTTC. As protein: CASSEGGAYGYTF.

This chain joins TRBV13 and TRBJ2-7; D remains ambiguous. Trimming removed 0 bases from V and 5 bases from J, with 5 bases in between. Germline values: CDR1 PRHDT, CDR2 FYEKMQ (reference sequence). This CDR3 has 12 residues. The CDR3 nucleotides are TGTGCCAGCAGCTTAGGACCGAACGAGCAGTACTTC. This sequence encodes CASSLGPNEQYF.

This clone was seen only a few times. The V and J genes are TRBV2 and TRBJ1-6, with unresolved D. The length of the CDR3 is 15 residues. Germline CDR1 and CDR2: SNHLY and FYNNEI. V shed 1 base and J shed 5 bases, with 9 bases lying between them. As DNA, the CDR3 is TGTGCCAGCAGTGAAGGGGCCAGCGATAATTCACCCCTCCACTTT. Translated, it gives CASSEGASDNSPLHF.

The chain carries TRBV5-8 and TRBJ1-1; possibly TRBD1 for D (5 bases). The CDR3 has 12 residues. Per germline, CDR1 SGHTS and CDR2 YDEGEE. Deletions cut 4 bases from V and 10 bases from J, with 14 bases between. The CDR3, as DNA: TGTGCCAGCAGCGGCAGGGTGTCAGGAGCTTTCTTT. It codes for CASSGRVSGAFF.